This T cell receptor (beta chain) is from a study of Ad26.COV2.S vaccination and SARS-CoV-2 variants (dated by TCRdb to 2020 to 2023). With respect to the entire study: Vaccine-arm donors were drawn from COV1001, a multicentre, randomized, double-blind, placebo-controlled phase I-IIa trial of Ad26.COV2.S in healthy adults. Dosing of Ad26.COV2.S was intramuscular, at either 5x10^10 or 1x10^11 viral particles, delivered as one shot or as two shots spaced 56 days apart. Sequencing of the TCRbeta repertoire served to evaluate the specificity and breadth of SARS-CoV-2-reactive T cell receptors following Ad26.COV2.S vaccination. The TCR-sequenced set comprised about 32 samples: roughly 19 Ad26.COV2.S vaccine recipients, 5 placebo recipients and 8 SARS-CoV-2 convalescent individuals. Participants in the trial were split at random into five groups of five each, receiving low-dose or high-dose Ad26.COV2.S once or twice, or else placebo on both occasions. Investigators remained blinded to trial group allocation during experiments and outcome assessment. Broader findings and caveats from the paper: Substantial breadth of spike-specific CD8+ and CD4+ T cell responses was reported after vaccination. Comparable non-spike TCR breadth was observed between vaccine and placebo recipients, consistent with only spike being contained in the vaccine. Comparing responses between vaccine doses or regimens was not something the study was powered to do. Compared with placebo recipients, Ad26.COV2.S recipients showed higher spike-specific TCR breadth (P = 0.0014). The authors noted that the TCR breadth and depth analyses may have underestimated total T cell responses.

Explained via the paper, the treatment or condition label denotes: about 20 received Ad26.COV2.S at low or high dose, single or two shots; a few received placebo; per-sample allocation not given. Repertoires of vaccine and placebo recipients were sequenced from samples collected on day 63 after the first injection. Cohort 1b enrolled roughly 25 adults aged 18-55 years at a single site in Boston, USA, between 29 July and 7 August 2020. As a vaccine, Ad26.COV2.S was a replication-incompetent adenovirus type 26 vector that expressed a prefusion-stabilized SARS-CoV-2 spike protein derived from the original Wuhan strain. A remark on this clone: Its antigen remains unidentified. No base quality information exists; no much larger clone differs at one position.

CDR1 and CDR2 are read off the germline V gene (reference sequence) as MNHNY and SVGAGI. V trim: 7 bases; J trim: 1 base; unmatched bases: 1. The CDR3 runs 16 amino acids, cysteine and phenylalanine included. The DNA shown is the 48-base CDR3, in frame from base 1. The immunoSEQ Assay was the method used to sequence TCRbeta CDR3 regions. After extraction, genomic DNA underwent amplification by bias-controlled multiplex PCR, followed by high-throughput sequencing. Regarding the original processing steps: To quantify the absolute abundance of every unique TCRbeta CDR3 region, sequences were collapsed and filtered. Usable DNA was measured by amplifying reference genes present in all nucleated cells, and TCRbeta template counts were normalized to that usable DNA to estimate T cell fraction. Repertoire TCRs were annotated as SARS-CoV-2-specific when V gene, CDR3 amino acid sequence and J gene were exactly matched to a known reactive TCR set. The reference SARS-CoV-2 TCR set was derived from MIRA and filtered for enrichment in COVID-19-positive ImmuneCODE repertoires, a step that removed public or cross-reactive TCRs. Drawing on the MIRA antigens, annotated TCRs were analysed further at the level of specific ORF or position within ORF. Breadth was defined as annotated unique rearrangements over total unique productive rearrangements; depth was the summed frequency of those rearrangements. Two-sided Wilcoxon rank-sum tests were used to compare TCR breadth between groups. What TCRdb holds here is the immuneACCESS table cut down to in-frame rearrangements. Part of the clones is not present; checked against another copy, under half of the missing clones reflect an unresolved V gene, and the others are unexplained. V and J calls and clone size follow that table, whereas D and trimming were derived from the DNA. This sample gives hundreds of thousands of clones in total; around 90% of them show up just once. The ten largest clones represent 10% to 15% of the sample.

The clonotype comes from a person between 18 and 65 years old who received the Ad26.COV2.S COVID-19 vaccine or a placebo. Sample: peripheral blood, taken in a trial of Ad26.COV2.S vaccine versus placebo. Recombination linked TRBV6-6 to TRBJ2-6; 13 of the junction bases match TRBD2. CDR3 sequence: CASTLAGGSGANVLTF. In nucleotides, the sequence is TGTGCCAGCACACTAGCGGGAGGGTCTGGGGCCAACGTCCTGACTTTC.